Each of the 26 T cell receptor beta chains below was sequenced from the same sample in a study of cytomegalovirus exposure and HLA in healthy donors (dated by TCRdb to between 2016 and 2019). Libraries were prepared through the immunoSEQ multiplex PCR assay. For the multiplex PCR, a mixture combining 60 forward primers for TCR Vbeta segments and 13 reverse primers for TCR Jbeta segments was used. This immuneACCESS table, as held by TCRdb, lists in-frame sequences with V and J called but not all clones. Of the missing ones, under half trace to an unresolved V gene in checked studies; the others have no known cause. The sample table records some 130,000 clones; roughly 80% of these occur just once. In total, the top ten clones hold over 0.8% of the sample. Sequenced material: PBMCs. The origin of the receptors is a woman aged 55 to 70 in good health and CMV-seronegative.

This chain connects TRBV7-9 to TRBJ1-2, with TRBD1 matching over 11 bases. The V segment lost 6 bases and the J segment 6 bases; nucleotides outside the gene matches: 3. The CDR3 has 13 residues. Germline values: CDR1 SEHNR, CDR2 FQNEAQ (reference sequence). CDR3 residues: CASRGDRGNGYTF. CDR3 nucleotides: TGTGCCAGCAGAGGGGACAGGGGGAATGGCTACACCTTC.

This rearrangement joins TRBV29-1 to TRBJ2-4, with 9 positions matching TRBD1. The CDR3 is made up of 12 amino acids. The V gene end was trimmed by 4 bases and the J gene end by 5 bases; junction bases not matched to a gene: 0. The germline CDR1 and CDR2 sequences are SQVTM and ANQGSEA. CDR3 sequence reads: CSVGTGENIQYF. DNA for the CDR3: TGCAGCGTTGGGACAGGGGAAAACATTCAGTACTTC.

This clone was picked up one time. The CDR3: CASSEGPTRETQYF. CDR3 nucleotide sequence: TGCGCCAGCAGTGAGGGCCCCACCAGGGAGACCCAGTACTTC. The chain combines TRBV10-1 with TRBJ2-5; D is unresolved. This CDR3 contains 14 residues. Trimming left V 2 bases short and J 5 bases short, with 12 bases between. From germline, CDR1 is WNHNN and CDR2 SYGVQD (reference sequence).

The chain couples TRBV7-3 to TRBJ2-2; 9 bases fit TRBD2. V shed 4 bases, J shed 6 bases, and the junction held 12 bases outside the gene matches. Germline V gives CDR1 SGHTA, CDR2 FQGTGA. The CDR3 is 17 amino acids. The CDR3 protein is CASSSSWQRGASGELFF. The CDR3 DNA follows: TGTGCCAGCAGCTCCTCTTGGCAGCGGGGGGCTTCCGGGGAGCTGTTTTTT.

The V gene is TRBV18, the J gene TRBJ2-7; TRBD1 is a possible D gene (6 bases). Germline V CDR1 and CDR2: KGHSH, LQKENI. The CDR3 consists of 15 residues. V lost 2 bases and J lost 4, with 15 bases in between. The CDR3 sequence: CASSPKSPGAYEQYF. For the CDR3, the DNA is TGTGCCAGCTCACCAAAATCCCCAGGGGCGTACGAGCAGTACTTC.

V gene TRBV27 combines with J gene TRBJ1-5, with 8 bases matching TRBD1. Germline V CDR1 and CDR2: MNHEY, SMNVEV (reference sequence). The CDR3 is 14 residues long. After removal of 4 bases from V and 6 bases from J, the junction contained 5 bases not matched to a gene. The CDR3 here is CASSSWTGTQPQHF. The CDR3 nucleotides are TGTGCCAGCAGTTCCTGGACAGGGACTCAGCCCCAGCATTTT.

The chain is built from TRBV7-8 and TRBJ1-1; possibly TRBD1 for D (5 bases). CDR1 is SGHVS and CDR2 is FQNEAQ in the germline V gene. Trimming stripped 1 base from V and 3 bases from J, with 18 bases between. There are 17 residues in the CDR3. The CDR3 is CASSLDGRAVGYTEAFF. In nucleotides, the CDR3 is TGTGCCAGCAGCTTAGACGGCAGGGCGGTTGGCTACACTGAAGCTTTCTTT.

The V and J genes are TRBV27 and TRBJ2-1; the match to TRBD2 covers 11 bases. Germline values: CDR1 MNHEY, CDR2 SMNVEV (reference sequence). This CDR3 spans 13 amino acids. Trimming removed 6 bases from V and 7 bases from J; junction bases left unmatched: 2. CDR3 coding DNA: TGTGCCAGCAGACTAGCGGGAGCTAATGAGCAGTTCTTC. Amino acids: CASRLAGANEQFF.

The genes are TRBV5-6 and TRBJ2-3; D is undetermined. With 0 bases removed from V and 2 bases from J, the gap between germline ends came to 7 bases. The CDR3 loop spans 14 amino acids. Germline V gene sequence: CDR1 SGHDT, CDR2 YYEEEE. The CDR3 sequence is CASSLGPVTDTQYF. CDR3 coding DNA: TGTGCCAGCAGCTTGGGTCCGGTCACAGATACGCAGTATTTT. The whole variable domain, filled in from reference TRBV5-6 and TRBJ2-3, reads DAGVTQSPTHLIKTRGQQVTLRCSPKSGHDTVSWYQQALGQGPQFIFQYYEEEERQRGNFPDRFSGHQFPNYSSELNVNALLLGDSALYLCASSLGPVTDTQYFGPGTRLTVL.

The CDR3 spells CASSQEGGAGPLYGYTF. The CDR3 DNA reads as TGCGCCAGCAGCCAAGAGGGAGGGGCAGGACCCCTCTATGGCTACACCTTC. This chain joins TRBV4-1 and TRBJ1-2; D is possibly TRBD1 (5 bases). The CDR3 loop spans 17 amino acids. Trimming removed 0 bases at V and 4 bases at J, with 18 bases between. Germline V gene data show CDR1 as MGHRA and CDR2 as YSYEKL.

The chain combines TRBV28 with TRBJ1-4; no clear D gene. This CDR3 has 15 residues. The germline gives CDR1 MDHEN, CDR2 SYDVKM. Trimming stripped 5 bases from V and 4 bases from J, with 14 bases between. The chain's CDR3 is CASSPYRTLNEKLFF. The CDR3 coding sequence is TGTGCCAGCAGTCCGTATAGGACTCTTAATGAAAAACTGTTTTTT.

This clone was counted between two and nine times. The chain has TRBV14 and TRBJ1-3; a possible D gene is TRBD1 (5 bases). The CDR3 totals 16 residues. The V gene's germline CDR1 is SGHDN and CDR2 FVKESK. With 2 bases removed from V and 2 bases from J, the gap between germline ends came to 13 bases. CDR3 protein: CASSQTRRGTGNTIYF. CDR3 sequence (DNA): TGTGCCAGCAGCCAAACGAGACGGGGGACTGGAAACACCATATATTTT.

This clone was counted between two and nine times. V and J are TRBV6-5 and TRBJ2-3, with D possibly matching TRBD2 (6 bases). Germline-derived CDR1 and CDR2 are MNHEY and SVGAGI. V gave up 0 bases and J gave up 1 base, with 11 bases separating them. The CDR3 spans 16 residues. CDR3 DNA: TGTGCCAGCAGTTACTCCGTCGGAGGGGGCACAGATACGCAGTATTTT. Its translation is CASSYSVGGGTDTQYF.

This chain links TRBV6-1 with TRBJ1-2; D unresolved. Germline CDR1 reads MNHNS; CDR2 reads SASEGT. V gave up 2 bases and J gave up 5 bases, with 9 bases separating them. This CDR3 contains 13 residues. CDR3 in amino acids: CASSEIHQYGYTF. The CDR3 nucleotides are TGTGCCAGCAGTGAAATACACCAGTATGGCTACACCTTC.

The rearrangement links TRBV6-5 to TRBJ2-7; D is unresolved. CDR1 and CDR2 from the germline V gene are MNHEY and SVGAGI. The CDR3 runs to 15 residues. V was pared by 2 bases and J by 0 bases, with 11 bases between. Written as DNA, the CDR3 is TGTGCCAGCAGTTACGGTGCAGGCACCTCCTACGAGCAGTACTTC. This sequence encodes CASSYGAGTSYEQYF.

The V and J genes are TRBV28 and TRBJ2-3; D might be TRBD1 (7 bases). V shed 6 bases and J shed 0 bases, with 19 bases lying between them. This CDR3 spans 17 amino acids. Germline V gene sequence: CDR1 MDHEN, CDR2 SYDVKM. The CDR3 protein is CASSPMTRGASTDTQYF. The CDR3 DNA reads TGTGCCAGCAGCCCAATGACCAGGGGGGCTAGCACAGATACGCAGTATTTT. The full variable domain, in which reference TRBV28 and TRBJ2-3 provide the parts outside the CDR3, is DVKVTQSSRYLVKRTGEKVFLECVQDMDHENMFWYRQDPGLGLRLIYFSYDVKMKEKGDIPEGYSVSREKKERFSLILESASTNQTSMYLCASSPMTRGASTDTQYFGPGTRLTVL.

V is TRBV5-1 and J is TRBJ2-2; 10 bases match TRBD2. V shed 4 bases and J 6 bases; nucleotides not matched to a gene: 12. CDR1 and CDR2 from the germline V gene are SGHRS and YFSETQ. The CDR3 consists of 17 residues. DNA for the CDR3: TGCGCCAGCAGCCCAACTCGGAGCGGGGGGGCTCCCGGGGAGCTGTTTTTT. Protein product: CASSPTRSGGAPGELFF.

This sequence joins TRBV5-1 and TRBJ2-1; D is possibly TRBD2 (5 bases). Germline CDR1 reads SGHRS; CDR2 reads YFSETQ. The CDR3 runs 15 residues. V was shortened by 0 bases and J by 5 bases, with 12 bases between the two germline ends. CDR3 DNA: TGCGCCAGCAGCTTGGCCCCCGGGAATGACAATGAGCAGTTCTTC. Its protein product is CASSLAPGNDNEQFF.

V is TRBV7-8 and J is TRBJ2-2; tentative D call: TRBD2 (5 bases). V was trimmed by 4 bases and J by 2 bases, leaving 23 bases between them. CDR1 and CDR2 (germline): SGHVS, FQNEAQ. The CDR3 loop spans 19 amino acids. The CDR3 nucleotides read TGTGCCAGCAGCTCCCCCCTAGGGAGTGGCGGCCGAAACACCGGGGAGCTGTTTTTT. The encoded protein is CASSSPLGSGGRNTGELFF.

This clone occurred a few times. The chain combines TRBV6-1 with TRBJ1-1; TRBD1 might be the D (5 bases). With 4 bases removed from V and 0 bases from J, the gap between germline ends came to 18 bases. This CDR3 spans 17 amino acids. Germline loops: CDR1 MNHNS, CDR2 SASEGT. The CDR3 reads CASSAGTLGFMNTEAFF. The CDR3 region has the DNA TGTGCCAGCAGTGCCGGGACTCTAGGTTTCATGAACACTGAAGCTTTCTTT.

This clone was observed once. This rearrangement joins TRBV27 to TRBJ2-1, with D perhaps matching TRBD1 (6 bases). The CDR3 is 15 residues long. CDR1 and CDR2 (germline): MNHEY, SMNVEV (reference sequence). Trimming stripped 3 bases from V and 9 bases from J, with 18 bases between. CDR3 sequence (DNA): TGTGCCAGCAGTTTCCAGGGGACAAGGGGATCTGAGCAGTTCTTC. This encodes CASSFQGTRGSEQFF.

This sequence joins TRBV11-2 and TRBJ2-5; TRBD2 matches 7 bases. Per the germline V gene, CDR1 is SGHAT and CDR2 is FQNNGV. With 1 base clipped from V and 5 bases from J, the junction kept 4 bases outside the gene matches. The CDR3 is made up of 14 amino acids. CDR3 protein: CASSLGGGTETQYF. CDR3 coding DNA: TGTGCCAGCAGCTTAGGCGGGGGTACTGAGACCCAGTACTTC.

The V gene is TRBV2, the J gene TRBJ2-6; 11 bases are shared with TRBD1. The CDR3 length is 17 residues. After removal of 4 bases from V and 1 base from J, the junction contained 3 bases not matched to a gene. Germline values: CDR1 SNHLY, CDR2 FYNNEI. CDR3 DNA: TGTGCCAGCAGTGTTGGGACAGGGGGATCTGGGGCCAACGTCCTGACTTTC. It encodes CASSVGTGGSGANVLTF.

This chain uses TRBV7-6 with TRBJ2-1, with D perhaps matching TRBD2 (5 bases). This CDR3 spans 15 amino acids. Germline CDR1 and CDR2: SGHVS and FNYEAQ. The V and J ends lost 5 bases and 9 bases respectively, with 20 bases between them. The CDR3 protein is CASSRGRRGGAEQFF. CDR3 sequence (DNA): TGTGCCAGCAGCCGCGGACGGCGAGGAGGCGCTGAGCAGTTCTTC.

The V gene is TRBV2, the J gene TRBJ1-1; 7 bases line up with TRBD1. CDR1 SNHLY and CDR2 FYNNEI come from the germline V gene. This CDR3 has 13 amino acids. Trimming at V came to 8 bases and at J to 4 bases, leaving 7 bases not matched to a gene. The CDR3 loop reads CASGRQGGTEAFF. The CDR3 DNA reads TGTGCCAGCGGCAGACAGGGTGGCACTGAAGCTTTCTTT.

The chain links TRBV29-1 to TRBJ2-5, with 9 bases that match TRBD2. Germline values: CDR1 SQVTM, CDR2 ANQGSEA. This CDR3 comprises 15 residues. Trimming removed 4 bases from V and 11 bases from J; junction bases left unmatched: 17. The CDR3 loop reads CSVGRTSDEYGEQYF. DNA for the CDR3: TGCAGCGTTGGGCGGACTAGCGATGAGTATGGGGAGCAGTACTTC.